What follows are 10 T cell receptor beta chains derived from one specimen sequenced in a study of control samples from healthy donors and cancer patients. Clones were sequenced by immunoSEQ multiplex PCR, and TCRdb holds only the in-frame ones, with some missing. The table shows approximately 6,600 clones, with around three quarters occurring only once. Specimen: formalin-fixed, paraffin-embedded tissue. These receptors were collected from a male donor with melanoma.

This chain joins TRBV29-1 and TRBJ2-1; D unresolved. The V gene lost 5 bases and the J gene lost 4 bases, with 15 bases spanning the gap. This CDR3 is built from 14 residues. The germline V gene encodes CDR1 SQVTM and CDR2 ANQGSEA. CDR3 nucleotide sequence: TGCAGCGTTCTTGGGCCTGGGAAGTACAATGAGCAGTTCTTC. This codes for CSVLGPGKYNEQFF.

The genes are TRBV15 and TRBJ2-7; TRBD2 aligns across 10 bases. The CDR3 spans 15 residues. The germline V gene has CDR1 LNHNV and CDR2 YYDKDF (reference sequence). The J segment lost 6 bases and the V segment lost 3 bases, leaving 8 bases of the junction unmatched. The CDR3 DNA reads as TGTGCCACCAGCAGGCTCACTAGCGGGGCTTCCGAGCAGTACTTC. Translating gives CATSRLTSGASEQYF.

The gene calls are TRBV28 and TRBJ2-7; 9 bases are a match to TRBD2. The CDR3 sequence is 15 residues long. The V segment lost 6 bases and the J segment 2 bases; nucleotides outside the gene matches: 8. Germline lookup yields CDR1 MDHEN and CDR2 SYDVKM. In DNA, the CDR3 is TGTGCCAGCAGGCCCAGAGCGGGAGGAACCTACGAGCAGTACTTC. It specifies CASRPRAGGTYEQYF.

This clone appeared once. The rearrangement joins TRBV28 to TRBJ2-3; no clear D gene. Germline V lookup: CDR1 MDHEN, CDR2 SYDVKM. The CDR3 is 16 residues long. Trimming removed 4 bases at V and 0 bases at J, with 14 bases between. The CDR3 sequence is CASSSLGFGSTDTQYF. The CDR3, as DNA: TGTGCCAGCAGTTCATTAGGATTTGGGAGCACAGATACGCAGTATTTT. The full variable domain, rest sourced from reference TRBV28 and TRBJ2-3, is DVKVTQSSRYLVKRTGEKVFLECVQDMDHENMFWYRQDPGLGLRLIYFSYDVKMKEKGDIPEGYSVSREKKERFSLILESASTNQTSMYLCASSSLGFGSTDTQYFGPGTRLTVL.

The CDR3 DNA reads TGTGCCAGCCGGGCATGGGATACGCAGTATTTT. This encodes CASRAWDTQYF. The V gene is TRBV27, the J gene TRBJ2-3; D remains ambiguous. The CDR3 is made up of 11 amino acids. V was clipped by 8 bases and J by 6 bases, with 9 bases between them. Germline lookup yields CDR1 MNHEY and CDR2 SMNVEV (reference sequence).

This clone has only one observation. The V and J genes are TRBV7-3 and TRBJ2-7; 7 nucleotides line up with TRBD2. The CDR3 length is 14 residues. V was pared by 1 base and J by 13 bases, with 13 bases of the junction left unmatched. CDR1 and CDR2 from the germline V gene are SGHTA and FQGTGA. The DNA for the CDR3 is TGTGCCAGCAGCTTAAACCCCGGGAGTGGACTAGTCTACTTC. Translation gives CASSLNPGSGLVYF.

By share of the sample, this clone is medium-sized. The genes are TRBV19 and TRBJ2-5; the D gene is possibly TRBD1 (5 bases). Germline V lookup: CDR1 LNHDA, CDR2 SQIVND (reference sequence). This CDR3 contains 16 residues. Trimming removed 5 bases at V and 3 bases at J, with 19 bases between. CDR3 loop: CASSPARQGREETQYF. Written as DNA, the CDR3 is TGTGCCAGTAGTCCCGCCAGGCAGGGCCGGGAAGAGACCCAGTACTTC.

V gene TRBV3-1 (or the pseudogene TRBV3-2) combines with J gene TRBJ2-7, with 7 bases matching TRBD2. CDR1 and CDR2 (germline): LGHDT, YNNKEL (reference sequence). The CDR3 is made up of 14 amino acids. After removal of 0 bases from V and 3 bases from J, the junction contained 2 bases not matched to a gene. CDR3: CASSQDGGGYEQYF. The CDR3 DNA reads TGTGCCAGCAGCCAAGATGGGGGGGGCTACGAGCAGTACTTC.

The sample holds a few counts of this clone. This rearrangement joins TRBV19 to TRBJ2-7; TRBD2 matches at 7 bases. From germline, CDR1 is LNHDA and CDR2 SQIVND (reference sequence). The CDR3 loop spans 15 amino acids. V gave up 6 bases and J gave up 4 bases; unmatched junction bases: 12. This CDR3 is CASRSFAGDSYEQYF. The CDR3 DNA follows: TGTGCCAGTAGAAGTTTCGCGGGAGACTCGTACGAGCAGTACTTC.

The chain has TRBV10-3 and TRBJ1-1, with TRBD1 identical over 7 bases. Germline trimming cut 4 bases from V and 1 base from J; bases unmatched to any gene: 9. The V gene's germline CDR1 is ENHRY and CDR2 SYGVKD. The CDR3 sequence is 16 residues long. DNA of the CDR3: TGTGCCATCAGTGGGGCAGGGGGATTACGGAACACTGAAGCTTTCTTT. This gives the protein CAISGAGGLRNTEAFF.